These T cell receptor beta chains were read from a single sample in a study of shared clonotypes between healthy human individuals. Profiled with immunoSEQ multiplex PCR; TCRdb holds only in-frame clones, not every one. In the table there are roughly 1,800,000 clones, about 95% of which are singletons. The sequencing input was naive CD8+ T cells sorted from blood. The receptor source for this set is a man aged 18-30 years in good health. Both conserved end residues are part of each CDR3. D genes are given only for firm matches. A row's size may be missing; if present it is once, few, many or a size class.

-,TRBV7-9,once,TRBJ1-6,15,CASSYTDLNNSPLHF,TGTGCCAGCAGCTATACGGACCTCAATAATTCACCCCTCCACTTT
-,TRBV19,-,TRBJ1-6,13,CASRGSYNSPLHF,TGTGCCAGTAGGGGCTCCTATAATTCACCCCTCCACTTT
-,TRBV20-1,once,TRBJ1-2,9,CSARVGYTF,TGCAGTGCTAGAGTTGGCTACACCTTC
-,TRBV4-3,-,TRBJ1-2,15,CASSQDVGGVRGYTF,TGCGCCAGCAGCCAAGATGTAGGGGGGGTACGGGGCTACACCTTC
-,TRBV13,-,TRBJ1-5,16,CASSFSGVYSNQPQHF,TGTGCCAGCAGCTTTAGTGGGGTTTATAGCAATCAGCCCCAGCATTTT
TRBD1,TRBV4-1,-,TRBJ2-7,15,CASSQGQGTAYEQYF,TGCGCCAGCAGCCAGGGCCAGGGGACAGCCTACGAGCAGTACTTC
TRBD2,TRBV4-3,-,TRBJ2-5,15,CASSQDGGSGETQYF,TGCGCCAGCAGCCAAGACGGCGGGAGTGGTGAGACCCAGTACTTC
-,TRBV6-5,-,TRBJ2-5,13,CASSYGPGETQYF,TGTGCCAGCAGTTACGGGCCTGGGGAGACCCAGTACTTC
-,TRBV4-1,-,TRBJ2-7,13,CASSPWDTYEQYF,TGCGCCAGCAGCCCATGGGACACCTACGAGCAGTACTTC
TRBD2,TRBV6-1,-,TRBJ2-7,15,CASSPGTSAWDEQYF,TGTGCCAGCAGTCCGGGGACTAGCGCCTGGGACGAGCAGTACTTC
TRBD1,TRBV5-4,few,TRBJ2-7,14,CASSLNRGPYEQYF,TGTGCCAGCAGCTTGAACAGGGGACCCTACGAGCAGTACTTC
-,TRBV28,-,TRBJ1-1,13,CASLLGDNTEAFF,TGTGCCAGTCTACTCGGGGACAACACTGAAGCTTTCTTT
TRBD1,TRBV2,once,TRBJ1-1,14,CASSAGTGQAEAFF,TGTGCCAGCAGTGCCGGGACAGGGCAGGCTGAAGCTTTCTTT
TRBD1,TRBV2,-,TRBJ1-1,18,CASKTNSRGQRLNTEAFF,TGTGCCAGCAAAACGAATTCTCGGGGACAGAGATTGAACACTGAAGCTTTCTTT
-,TRBV2,-,TRBJ1-3,14,CASSEGGLGNTIYF,TGTGCCAGCAGTGAAGGGGGGCTCGGAAACACCATATATTTT
TRBD2,TRBV6-1,-,TRBJ2-2,19,CASSDGLAVQISNTGELFF,TGTGCCAGCAGTGATGGACTAGCGGTCCAAATATCGAACACCGGGGAGCTGTTTTTT
TRBD2,TRBV6-4,-,TRBJ2-3,16,CASSPRTSESTDTQYF,TGTGCCAGCAGTCCCAGGACTAGCGAATCGACAGATACGCAGTATTTT
-,TRBV30,-,TRBJ1-1,14,CAWSVWDWNTEAFF,TGTGCCTGGAGTGTATGGGACTGGAACACTGAAGCTTTCTTT
-,TRBV9,-,TRBJ2-3,13,CASSATLQGTQYF,TGTGCCAGCAGCGCCACCCTGCAGGGGACGCAGTATTTT
-,TRBV4-3,-,TRBJ2-2,17,CASSQDRDLRDTGELFF,TGCGCCAGCAGCCAAGATCGGGACCTACGGGACACCGGGGAGCTGTTTTTT
-,TRBV5-1,-,TRBJ2-5,15,CASSLWSSDQETQYF,TGCGCCAGCAGCTTGTGGTCGTCAGACCAAGAGACCCAGTACTTC
TRBD1,TRBV4-1,few,TRBJ1-6,15,CASSHGQGNNSPLHF,TGCGCCAGCAGCCATGGACAGGGCAATAATTCACCCCTCCACTTT
-,TRBV7-9,-,TRBJ2-7,12,CASSPGGYEQYF,TGTGCCAGCAGCCCAGGTGGTTACGAGCAGTACTTC
-,TRBV6-1,-,TRBJ1-2,14,CASSGWGGGYGYTF,TGTGCCAGCAGCGGGTGGGGGGGAGGATATGGCTACACCTTC
-,TRBV5-1,-,TRBJ1-1,14,CASSLAQGLKEAFF,TGCGCCAGCAGCTTGGCACAGGGCCTAAAGGAAGCTTTCTTT
-,TRBV7-9,-,TRBJ2-7,14,CASSVDRLVDEQYF,TGTGCCAGCAGCGTTGACCGGCTGGTCGACGAGCAGTACTTC
TRBD1,TRBV11-2,-,TRBJ2-1,15,CASSWGQGVYNEQFF,TGTGCCAGCAGCTGGGGACAGGGAGTCTACAATGAGCAGTTCTTC
TRBD1,TRBV7-9,-,TRBJ1-2,13,CASTRQGAYGYTF,TGTGCCAGCACGAGACAGGGAGCCTATGGCTACACCTTC
-,TRBV6-5,-,TRBJ1-6,14,CASSYGGGSSPLHF,TGTGCCAGCAGTTACGGGGGAGGAAGTTCACCCCTCCACTTT
-,TRBV30,-,TRBJ2-7,14,CAWSRWAGPTEQYF,TGTGCCTGGAGCCGGTGGGCAGGGCCAACCGAGCAGTACTTC
-,TRBV27,-,TRBJ1-5,13,CASSIMLDQPQHF,TGTGCCAGCAGTATTATGTTAGATCAGCCCCAGCATTTT
-,TRBV27,-,TRBJ2-7,13,CASSLYQGDEQYF,TGTGCCAGCAGTTTATACCAGGGAGACGAGCAGTACTTC
-,TRBV7-9,-,TRBJ2-7,15,CASSPGPPDAYEQYF,TGTGCCAGCAGCCCTGGGCCCCCCGATGCCTACGAGCAGTACTTC
TRBD2,TRBV5-4,-,TRBJ2-5,14,CASTMSGSFETQYF,TGTGCCAGTACAATGAGCGGGAGTTTCGAGACCCAGTACTTC
-,TRBV7-2,-,TRBJ2-3,15,CASSSTRGSTDTQYF,TGTGCCAGCAGTTCAACTAGGGGGAGCACAGATACGCAGTATTTT
TRBD2,TRBV4-1,-,TRBJ2-7,16,CASSLLSGGSGSEQYF,TGCGCCAGCAGCCTTTTGAGCGGGGGGAGCGGTTCGGAGCAGTACTTC
-,TRBV4-1,-,TRBJ1-6,17,CASSQDRWQGMHSPLHF,TGCGCCAGCAGCCAAGATCGGTGGCAGGGGATGCATTCACCCCTCCACTTT
-,TRBV7-9,once,TRBJ1-1,13,CASSLSTDTEAFF,TGTGCCAGCAGCCTTAGCACGGACACTGAAGCTTTCTTT
-,TRBV10-3,-,TRBJ1-2,10,CAGGIGGYTF,TGCGCCGGGGGGATCGGCGGCTACACCTTC
TRBD2,TRBV2,once,TRBJ2-3,14,CANQAGPYTDTQYF,TGTGCCAACCAAGCGGGGCCCTACACAGATACGCAGTATTTT
TRBD1,TRBV25-1,-,TRBJ2-2,16,CASSDRRTGSPGELFF,TGTGCCAGCAGTGATCGGCGGACAGGCTCGCCCGGGGAGCTGTTTTTT